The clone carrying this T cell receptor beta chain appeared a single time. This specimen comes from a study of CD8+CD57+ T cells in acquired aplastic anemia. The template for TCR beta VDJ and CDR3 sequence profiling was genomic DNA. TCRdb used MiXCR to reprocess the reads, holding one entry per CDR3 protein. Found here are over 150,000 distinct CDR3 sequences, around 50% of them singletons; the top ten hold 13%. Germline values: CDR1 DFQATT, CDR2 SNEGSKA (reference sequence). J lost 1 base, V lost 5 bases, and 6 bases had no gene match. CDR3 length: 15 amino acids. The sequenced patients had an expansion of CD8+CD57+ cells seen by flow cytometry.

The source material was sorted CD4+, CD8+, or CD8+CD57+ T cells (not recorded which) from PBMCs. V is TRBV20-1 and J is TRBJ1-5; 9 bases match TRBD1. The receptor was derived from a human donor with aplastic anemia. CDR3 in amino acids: CSAQRTGESNQPQHF. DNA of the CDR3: TGCAGTGCTCAACGGACAGGGGAAAGCAATCAGCCCCAGCATTTT.